The clone carrying this TCR beta chain was detected a few times. Between the trimmed V and J ends, which lost 6 bases and 2 bases, there was a span of 14 bases. The CDR3 consists of 14 residues. Germline CDR1 reads KGHSH; CDR2 reads LQKENI. In TCRdb, the 5' RACE reads were re-called with MiXCR into one record per CDR3 protein. The sample includes approximately 150,000 distinct CDR3 sequences, roughly 3.3% of them seen just once. This entry comes from a study of identical twins. This sequence was found in a man aged 18-30 years in good health. The rearrangement joins TRBV18 to TRBJ2-7, with D possibly matching TRBD2 (6 bases). Sequencing was performed on memory T cells sorted from blood. DNA for the CDR3: TGTGCCAGCTCGCCGGGACTCCCTACCTACGAGCAGTACGTC. Its translation is CASSPGLPTYEQYV.